Listed here are 6 T cell receptor beta chains from one sample, sequenced in a study of shared T cell receptors in the human thymus. Assay: immunoSEQ multiplex PCR; the TCRdb copy retains only in-frame clones and omits some. The sample has about 730,000 clones; over 75% are singletons. The data also belong to a second study, concerning human thymus T cells.

Sequencing used thymocytes. These receptors originate from a girl in the first two years of life with a congenital heart defect.

J is TRBJ1-6 and V is TRBV9, with D uncertain. CDR3 length: 15 residues. Trimming pared 3 bases from V and 7 bases from J, leaving 14 bases between. Looked up from germline, CDR1 is SGDLS and CDR2 is YYNGEE. The CDR3 protein is CASSGPPAANSPLHF. The DNA of the CDR3 is TGTGCCAGCAGCGGCCCCCCGGCGGCCAATTCACCCCTCCACTTT.

V and J are TRBV15 and TRBJ1-6; D is perhaps TRBD1 (5 bases). The ends were cut back, 9 bases at V and 4 bases at J, with 19 bases in the middle. The CDR3 has 16 amino acids. Germline V lookup: CDR1 LNHNV, CDR2 YYDKDF (reference sequence). The CDR3 protein is CATRSLRGGYNSPLHF. DNA for the CDR3: TGTGCCACTCGCAGTTTGCGGGGCGGGTATAATTCACCCCTCCACTTT.

This clone was detected once. The chain combines TRBV28 with TRBJ2-6; D is possibly TRBD1 (6 bases). Trimming pared 3 bases from V and 3 bases from J, leaving 30 bases between. Per the germline V gene, CDR1 is MDHEN and CDR2 is SYDVKM. The CDR3 sequence is 22 residues long. The CDR3 here is CASSFIRSATIKTGNGANVLTF. The CDR3, as DNA: TGTGCCAGCAGTTTCATACGATCAGCCACGATCAAAACAGGGAATGGGGCCAACGTCCTGACTTTC.

As for this clone: Additional DNA sequences in this sample encode the identical CDR3. The genes are TRBV7-9 and TRBJ2-5; D remains ambiguous. The CDR3 length is 11 residues. Per the germline V gene, CDR1 is SEHNR and CDR2 is FQNEAQ (reference sequence). The V end was cut by 5 bases, the J end by 2 bases, with 3 bases between. CDR3 coding DNA: TGTGCCAGCAGCCTTCAAGAGACCCAGTACTTC. Translated: CASSLQETQYF.

This sequence joins TRBV28 and TRBJ1-5, with TRBD1 as a possible D gene (5 bases). The CDR3 runs 18 residues. Trimming took 5 bases from V and 5 from J, leaving 25 bases between them. Germline loops: CDR1 MDHEN, CDR2 SYDVKM. For the CDR3, the DNA is TGTGCCAGCAGTCCCCGCAGGGTTGACGCCAGCCTCGATCAGCCCCAGCATTTT. Protein product: CASSPRRVDASLDQPQHF.

The chain recombines TRBV7-8 with TRBJ2-2; D is unresolved. The germline V and J ends were trimmed by 4 bases and 7 bases, with 10 bases remaining between them. The CDR3 extends over 13 amino acids. The germline gives CDR1 SGHVS, CDR2 FQNEAQ. CDR3 residues: CASSSYSGGELFF. The DNA for the CDR3 is TGTGCCAGCAGCTCCTACTCGGGCGGGGAGCTGTTTTTT.